The 6 T cell receptor beta chains below come from one sample, sequenced in a study of cytomegalovirus exposure and HLA in healthy donors. PCR was performed using 60 Vbeta and 13 Jbeta primers. Measured with immunoSEQ multiplex PCR; TCRdb has only the in-frame clones, and not every one. The repertoire holds approximately 86,000 clones, with over 70% as singletons. Sequenced input: PBMCs. The receptors were sampled from a man in his 60s in good health and CMV-seronegative.

The gene calls are TRBV4-1 and TRBJ1-5; 10 nucleotides align to TRBD1. V lost 0 bases, J lost 5 bases, and 1 base stayed unmatched. Germline CDR1 reads MGHRA; CDR2 reads YSYEKL. CDR3 size: 15 residues. The CDR3 spells CASSQDGTGDQPQHF. DNA of the CDR3: TGCGCCAGCAGCCAAGATGGGACAGGGGATCAGCCCCAGCATTTT.

This chain's CDR3 is CASSIKQGYIYEQYF. Here the CDR3 DNA reads TGTGCCAGTAGTATAAAGCAGGGTTACATCTACGAGCAGTACTTC. This chain connects TRBV19 to TRBJ2-7; D might be TRBD1 (5 bases). The CDR3 sequence is 15 residues long. The V gene lost 2 bases and the J gene lost 3 bases, with 14 bases spanning the gap. CDR1 is LNHDA, CDR2 SQIVND, per germline (reference sequence).

This clone has a handful of counts. This chain joins TRBV5-1 and TRBJ2-5; TRBD2 agrees at 15 bases. V was clipped by 4 bases and J by 5 bases; unmatched bases: 9. The germline gives CDR1 SGHRS, CDR2 YFSETQ. There are 17 residues in the CDR3. Here the CDR3 DNA reads TGCGCCAGCAGCCTAGGACTAGCGGGAGGGCCTTCGGAGACCCAGTACTTC. Its translation: CASSLGLAGGPSETQYF.

This clone occurred once. V is TRBV6-5 and J is TRBJ2-7; tentative D call: TRBD2 (6 bases). With 6 bases removed from V and 6 bases from J, the gap between germline ends came to 12 bases. CDR1 is MNHEY and CDR2 is SVGAGI in the germline V gene. The CDR3 is made up of 12 amino acids. The CDR3 DNA sequence: TGTGCCAGCAGCTGGAGGGCAGGCGAGCAGTACTTC. Translation: CASSWRAGEQYF.

The gene calls are TRBV5-1 and TRBJ2-5; TRBD2 matches 14 bases. V lost 4 bases to trimming and J lost 2 bases; unmatched junction nucleotides: 4. Per germline, CDR1 SGHRS and CDR2 YFSETQ. The CDR3 covers 16 residues. Here the CDR3 reads CASSPGTSGGQETQYF. In nucleotides, the CDR3 is TGCGCCAGCAGCCCCGGGACTAGCGGGGGACAAGAGACCCAGTACTTC.

This clone was detected only once. This chain links TRBV6-4 with TRBJ1-1, with D possibly TRBD1 on 6 matching bases. Germline CDR1 and CDR2: MRHNA and SNTAGT. This CDR3 spans 15 amino acids. Deletions cut 4 bases from V and 2 bases from J, with 14 bases between. The CDR3 loop is CASSGRGRGNTEAFF. CDR3 in DNA: TGTGCCAGCAGTGGCCGCGGCAGGGGTAACACTGAAGCTTTCTTT.